The 3 T cell receptor beta chains reported below all come from one sample, sequenced in a study of T-cell reconstitution after alpha-beta-depleted transplantation in children. Using unique molecular identifiers, the investigators prepared the TCRbeta library. TCRdb called the PCR reads again in MiXCR, with one record for every CDR3 protein. The sample has under 750,000 distinct CDR3 sequences, 23% seen once; the top ten hold roughly an eighth. The sample consisted of PBMCs, mostly from graft donor cells, taken 360 days after TCRalphabeta/CD19-depleted stem cell transplant. The receptors were gathered from a boy under two years old who had a stem cell transplant for acute myeloid leukemia, so the T cells may come from the graft donor.

The DNA of the CDR3 is TGTGCCAGCAGCAATTCCCCATGGGACAGGGGGCCGTACTACGAGCAGTACTTC. As protein: CASSNSPWDRGPYYEQYF. V usage is TRBV21-1 and J usage is TRBJ2-7; TRBD1, the table's D call, was not compared with the DNA. TRBV21-1 is an annotated pseudogene. The CDR3 loop spans 18 amino acids.

This clonotype was found once. The V gene is TRBV18, the J gene TRBJ2-7, with D perhaps matching TRBD1 (5 bases). Trimming left V 1 base short and J 5 bases short, with 18 bases between. The germline gives CDR1 KGHSH, CDR2 LQKENI. The CDR3 consists of 16 residues. This CDR3 reads CASSPHQGTLLDEQYF. DNA for the CDR3: TGTGCCAGCTCACCACATCAGGGAACCCTCCTGGACGAGCAGTACTTC.

This sequence joins TRBV20-1 and TRBJ1-5, with D unresolved. V lost 1 base and J 5 bases, leaving 12 bases between the germline ends. Germline V gives CDR1 DFQATT, CDR2 SNEGSKA (reference sequence). CDR3 length: 14 amino acids. The DNA for the CDR3 is TGCAGTGCTAGAGTGGCGGCGGCGGATCAGCCCCAGCATTTT. It yields the protein CSARVAAADQPQHF.